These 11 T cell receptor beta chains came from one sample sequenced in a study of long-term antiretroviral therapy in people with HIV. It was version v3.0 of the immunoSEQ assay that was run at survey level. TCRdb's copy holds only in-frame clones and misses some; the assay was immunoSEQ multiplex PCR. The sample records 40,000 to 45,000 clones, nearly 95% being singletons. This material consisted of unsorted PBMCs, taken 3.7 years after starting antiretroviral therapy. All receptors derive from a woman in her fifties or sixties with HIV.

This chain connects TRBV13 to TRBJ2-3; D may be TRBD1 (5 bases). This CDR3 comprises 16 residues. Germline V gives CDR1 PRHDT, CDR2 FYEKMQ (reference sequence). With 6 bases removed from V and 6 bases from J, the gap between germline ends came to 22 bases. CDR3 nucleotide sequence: TGTGCCAGCAGTCAAGGTTGGGGCCCTTACATCGATACGCAGTATTTT. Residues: CASSQGWGPYIDTQYF.

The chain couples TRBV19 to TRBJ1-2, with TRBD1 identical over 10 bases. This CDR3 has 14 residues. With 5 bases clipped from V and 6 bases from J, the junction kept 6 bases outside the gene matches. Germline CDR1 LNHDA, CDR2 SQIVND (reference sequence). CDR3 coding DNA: TGTGCCAGTAGTGCCGACAGGGGGCTGAATGGCTACACCTTC. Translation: CASSADRGLNGYTF.

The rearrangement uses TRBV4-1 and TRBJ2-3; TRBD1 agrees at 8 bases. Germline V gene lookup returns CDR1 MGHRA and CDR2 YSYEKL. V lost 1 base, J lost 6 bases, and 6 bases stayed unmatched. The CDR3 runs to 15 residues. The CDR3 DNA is TGCGCCAGCAGCCAAGCGACAGGGGTTAGTGATACGCAGTATTTT. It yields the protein CASSQATGVSDTQYF.

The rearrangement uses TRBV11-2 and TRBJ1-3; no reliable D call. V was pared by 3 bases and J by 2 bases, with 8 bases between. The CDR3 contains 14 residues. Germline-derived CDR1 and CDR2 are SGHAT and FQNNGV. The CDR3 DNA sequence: TGTGCCAGCAGCTTTAAGGGCGCTGGAAACACCATATATTTT. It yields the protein CASSFKGAGNTIYF.

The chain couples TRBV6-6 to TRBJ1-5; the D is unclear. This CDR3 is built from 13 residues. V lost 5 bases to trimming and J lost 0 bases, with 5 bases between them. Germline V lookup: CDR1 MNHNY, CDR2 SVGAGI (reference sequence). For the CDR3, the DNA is TGTGCCAGCAGTCAGGATAGCAATCAGCCCCAGCATTTT. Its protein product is CASSQDSNQPQHF.

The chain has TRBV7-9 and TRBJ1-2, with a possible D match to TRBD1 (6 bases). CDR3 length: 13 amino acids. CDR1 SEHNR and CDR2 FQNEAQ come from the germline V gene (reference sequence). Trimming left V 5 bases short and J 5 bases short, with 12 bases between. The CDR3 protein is CASSVDQGYGYTF. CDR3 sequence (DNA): TGTGCCAGCAGCGTAGATCAGGGGTATGGCTACACCTTC.

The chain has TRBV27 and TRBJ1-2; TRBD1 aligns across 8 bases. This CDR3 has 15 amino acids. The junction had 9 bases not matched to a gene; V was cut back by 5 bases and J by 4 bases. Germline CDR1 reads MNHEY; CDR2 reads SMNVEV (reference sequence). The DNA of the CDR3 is TGTGCCAGCAGTCCCCGGACAGGACAGGGCTATGGCTACACCTTC. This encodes CASSPRTGQGYGYTF.

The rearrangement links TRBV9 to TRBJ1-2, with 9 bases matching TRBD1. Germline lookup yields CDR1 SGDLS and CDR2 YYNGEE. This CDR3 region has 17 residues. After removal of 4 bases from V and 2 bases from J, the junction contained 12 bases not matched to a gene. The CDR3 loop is CASSPTPRTGDNYGYTF. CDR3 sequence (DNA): TGTGCCAGCAGCCCCACCCCGCGGACAGGGGACAACTATGGCTACACCTTC.

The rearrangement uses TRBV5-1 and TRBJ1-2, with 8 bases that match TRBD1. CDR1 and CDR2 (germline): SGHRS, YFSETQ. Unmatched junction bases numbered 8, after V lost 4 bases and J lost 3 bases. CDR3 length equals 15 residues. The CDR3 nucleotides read TGCGCCAGCAGCAGTGGCGGGACAGGTTACTATGGCTACACCTTC. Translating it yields CASSSGGTGYYGYTF.

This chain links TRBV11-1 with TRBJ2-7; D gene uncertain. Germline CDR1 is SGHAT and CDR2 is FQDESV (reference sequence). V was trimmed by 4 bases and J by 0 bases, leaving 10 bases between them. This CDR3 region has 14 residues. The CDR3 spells CASSSPAGSYEQYF. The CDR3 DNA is TGTGCCAGCAGCTCCCCTGCCGGCTCCTACGAGCAGTACTTC.

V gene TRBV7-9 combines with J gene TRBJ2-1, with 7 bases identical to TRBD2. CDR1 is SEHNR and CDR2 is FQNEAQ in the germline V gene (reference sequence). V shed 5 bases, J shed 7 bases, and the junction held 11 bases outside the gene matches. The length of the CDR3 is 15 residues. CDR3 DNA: TGTGCCAGCAGCCCCGACGGGGGGTTCAGGAATGAGCAGTTCTTC. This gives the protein CASSPDGGFRNEQFF.